The TCR beta chain under discussion was sequenced for a study of T cells in Graves' hyperthyroidism and ophthalmopathy. Study outcomes and limitations: Most expanded thyroid clonotypes above 0.001 recurred in blood.

A Clinical Activity Score of at least 3, a NOSPECS grade of at least 4 and a duration under 3 months were recorded in the ophthalmopathy patients. This clonotype was recorded at least ten times. Its antigen is undetermined. Trimming pared 3 bases from V and 3 bases from J, leaving 11 bases between. Germline values: CDR1 MGHDK, CDR2 SYGVNS. The CDR3 has 14 residues. Amplification of TCR beta CDR3 regions was performed using RNA transcripts as template. The HTBI primer set was used in a first-round RT-PCR of the TCR CDR3. TCRdb reprocessed the multiplex PCR reads via MiXCR and lists one record per CDR3 protein. This repertoire shows about 610,000 distinct CDR3 sequences, roughly 14% found once; its top ten account for about 3.9%.

The material sequenced was blood. The source of this sequence is a woman in her thirties or forties with Graves' ophthalmopathy. The chain combines TRBV25-1 with TRBJ1-1; perhaps TRBD1 as D (5 bases). The CDR3 loop reads CASSDWGKDTEAFF. CDR3 sequence (DNA): TGTGCCAGCAGTGATTGGGGGAAGGACACTGAAGCTTTCTTT.